These 18 T cell receptor beta chains share one sample of origin, sequenced in a study of PD-1 blockade in classical Hodgkin lymphoma (dated by TCRdb to 2018 to 2020). Explained via the paper, the time point label denotes: cycle 1 day 1 (C1D1), immediately before nivolumab initiation. Relapse after autologous stem cell transplantation had occurred in all trial patients, and cohorts A, B and C were distinguished by prior brentuximab vedotin exposure. Libraries were constructed by the immunoSEQ multiplex PCR assay. Imported from immuneACCESS, the table was reduced by TCRdb to in-frame sequences with V and J called. These copies leave out some clones; in studies compared against another copy, an unresolved V gene accounts for under half, and the cause of the remainder is not known. In this sample the table shows approximately 27,000 clones, just over 85% of which occur a single time. The leading ten clones occupy around 2.3% of the sample.

This specimen consisted of peripheral blood mononuclear cells (PBMCs), obtained at baseline. The receptors here all came from a human donor with classical Hodgkin lymphoma.

J is TRBJ1-2 and V is TRBV5-1; TRBD1 is a possible D gene (5 bases). Per the germline V gene, CDR1 is SGHRS and CDR2 is YFSETQ. V was clipped by 2 bases and J by 0 bases, with 11 bases between them. The CDR3 has 15 residues. CDR3 nucleotides: TGCGCCAGCAGCTTCCAGGGTGGGGCTAACTATGGCTACACCTTC. This encodes CASSFQGGANYGYTF.

The chain joins TRBV5-1 to TRBJ2-1, with 9 nucleotides matching TRBD2. The CDR3 spans 13 residues. Germline assignment: CDR1 SGHRS and CDR2 YFSETQ. With V trimmed by 4 bases and J by 7 bases, 3 bases remained unmatched. CDR3 bases: TGCGCCAGCAGCCCGGGACTAGCTAATGAGCAGTTCTTC. Amino acid sequence: CASSPGLANEQFF.

Notes on this clone: Additional DNA sequences in this sample encode the identical CDR3. CDR3 amino acids: CASSLAGRTSTDTQYF. The CDR3 coding sequence is TGTGCCAGCAGCTTAGCGGGGCGGACGAGCACAGATACGCAGTATTTT. The chain recombines TRBV7-9 with TRBJ2-3; D might be TRBD1 (5 bases). V was shortened by 0 bases and J by 0 bases, with 10 bases between the two germline ends. The CDR3 is 16 residues long. Germline V gene sequence: CDR1 SEHNR, CDR2 FQNEAQ (reference sequence).

Concerning this clone: Other DNA sequences in this sample translate to the same CDR3. CDR3 coding DNA: TGTGCCAGCAGCTTCTTGGGCGTCCAAGAGACCCAGTACTTC. Protein: CASSFLGVQETQYF. V and J are TRBV7-9 and TRBJ2-5; D not certain. V was shortened by 3 bases and J by 1 base, with 9 bases between the two germline ends. The CDR3 spans 14 residues. Germline CDR1 is SEHNR and CDR2 is FQNEAQ (reference sequence).

V usage is TRBV6-1 and J usage is TRBJ1-2, with 9 positions matching TRBD1. V shed 4 bases, J shed 7 bases, and the junction held 13 bases outside the gene matches. The V gene's germline CDR1 is MNHNS and CDR2 SASEGT. This CDR3 contains 16 residues. CDR3 sequence (DNA): TGTGCCAGCAGTGGCTCTATCCTACAGGGGGCGCGTGGCTACACCTTC. It yields the protein CASSGSILQGARGYTF.

The chain uses TRBV5-1 and TRBJ2-1; D is undetermined. The CDR3 covers 11 residues. Trimming stripped 5 bases from V and 8 bases from J, with 8 bases between. Germline assignment: CDR1 SGHRS and CDR2 YFSETQ. The CDR3 coding sequence is TGCGCCAGCAGTTTAAGGGATGAGCAGTTCTTC. It specifies CASSLRDEQFF.

This chain uses TRBV7-8 with TRBJ2-7; 10 nucleotides line up with TRBD1. The CDR3 consists of 17 residues. J lost 4 bases, V lost 3 bases, and 12 bases had no gene match. Per germline, CDR1 SGHVS and CDR2 FQNEAQ. The CDR3 DNA reads TGTGCCAGCAGCTTCGTAATCACCGGGACAGGGGTATACGAGCAGTACTTC. Its translation is CASSFVITGTGVYEQYF.

The V call is TRBV5-6, the J call TRBJ1-1, with TRBD1 as a possible D gene (5 bases). Germline CDR1 and CDR2: SGHDT and YYEEEE. V dropped 4 bases and J dropped 5 bases, with 12 bases sitting between them. The CDR3 has 13 residues. CDR3 nucleotides: TGTGCCAGCAGCCCGTCATCAGGGACTGAAGCTTTCTTT. It translates to CASSPSSGTEAFF.

CDR3 sequence reads: CASSYEVTRYNEQFF. CDR3 bases: TGTGCCAGCAGTTACGAGGTAACCAGGTACAATGAGCAGTTCTTC. The chain employs TRBV6-6 and TRBJ2-1; D is ambiguous. V gave up 2 bases and J gave up 4 bases, with 12 bases separating them. There are 15 residues in the CDR3. Germline CDR1 and CDR2: MNHNY and SVGAGI (reference sequence).

The rearrangement uses TRBV6-1 and TRBJ2-2; TRBD2 is a possible D gene (6 bases). Germline V gene data show CDR1 as MNHNS and CDR2 as SASEGT. CDR3 length: 13 residues. Trimming took off 11 bases at V and 1 base at J, with 11 bases between the two ends. The CDR3 nucleotides read TGTGCCGGGGGGTCTCGGAACACCGGGGAGCTGTTTTTT. This encodes CAGGSRNTGELFF.

The V and J genes are TRBV5-1 and TRBJ2-3, with D possibly matching TRBD1 (6 bases). CDR1 is SGHRS, CDR2 YFSETQ, per germline. V lost 1 base and J 1 base, leaving 13 bases between the germline ends. The CDR3 length is 16 residues. CDR3 nucleotide sequence: TGCGCCAGCAGCTTGCAGGGGCCCTCTGGCACAGATACGCAGTATTTT. Translating it yields CASSLQGPSGTDTQYF.

The gene calls are TRBV30 and TRBJ1-6; D not certain. This CDR3 spans 15 amino acids. The germline V and J ends were trimmed by 0 bases and 8 bases, with 14 bases remaining between them. Germline loops: CDR1 GTSNPN, CDR2 SVGIG (reference sequence). The CDR3 sequence is CAWSVRRIPDSPLHF. The DNA for the CDR3 is TGTGCCTGGAGTGTAAGGAGGATTCCCGATTCACCCCTCCACTTT.

In DNA form, the CDR3 reads TGCGCCAGCACAACGGGGGTGGGAGAGACCCAGTACTTC. This sequence encodes CASTTGVGETQYF. V and J are TRBV5-1 and TRBJ2-5; maybe TRBD2 (6 bases). Germline V gene lookup returns CDR1 SGHRS and CDR2 YFSETQ. The CDR3 is 13 amino acids. The ends were cut back, 6 bases at V and 4 bases at J, with 13 bases in the middle.

CDR3 sequence reads: CASSEKAYGYTF. The CDR3 DNA reads as TGTGCCAGCAGTGAAAAGGCCTATGGCTACACCTTC. J is TRBJ1-2 and V is TRBV2, with no clear D. V was shortened by 2 bases and J by 4 bases, with 5 bases between the two germline ends. In germline, CDR1 is SNHLY, CDR2 FYNNEI. The CDR3 runs to 12 residues.

The count of this clone is one. V and J are TRBV5-1 and TRBJ2-7, with TRBD2 matching 10 bases. CDR1 is SGHRS and CDR2 is YFSETQ in the germline V gene. The CDR3 covers 14 residues. J lost 2 bases, V lost 8 bases, and 7 bases had no gene match. The CDR3 DNA reads TGCGCCAGTAACCCTAGCGGGGGCCCCTACGAGCAGTACTTC. Encoded protein: CASNPSGGPYEQYF.

Note on this clone: A much larger clone differs by one base, so this may be a read error. Additional DNA sequences in this sample encode the identical CDR3. This chain uses TRBV27 with TRBJ2-2; no definite D call. The CDR3 totals 12 residues. Per germline, CDR1 MNHEY and CDR2 SMNVEV (reference sequence). V was cut by 3 bases and J by 4 bases, with 3 bases left in between. Here the CDR3 DNA reads TGTGCCAGCAGTTTTAGCACCGGGGAGCTGTTTTTT. This codes for CASSFSTGELFF.

The rearrangement links TRBV2 to TRBJ2-7; 8 bases map to TRBD1. This CDR3 is built from 14 residues. The V and J ends lost 6 bases and 7 bases, in that order; junction bases with no gene match: 11. Germline V lookup: CDR1 SNHLY, CDR2 FYNNEI. As DNA, the CDR3 is TGTGCCAGCAGCGAGACAGGGGTACTACGAGAGCAGTACTTC. Protein product: CASSETGVLREQYF.

V usage is TRBV30 and J usage is TRBJ2-5; 9 bases are a match to TRBD1. Germline CDR1 and CDR2: GTSNPN and SVGIG (reference sequence). The CDR3 covers 16 residues. J gave up 1 base and V 2 bases, and 8 bases lay outside the gene matches. Here the CDR3 reads CAWSNQDRGFQETQYF. CDR3 nucleotides: TGTGCCTGGAGTAATCAGGACAGGGGATTCCAAGAGACCCAGTACTTC.